These 7 T cell receptor beta chains were sequenced from one sample in a study of blood T cell repertoires in COVID-19 (dated by TCRdb to 2019 to 2021). Receptor libraries were prepared by the immunoSEQ multiplex PCR assay. TCRdb carries this immuneACCESS record with in-frame sequences only. Its versions omit some clonotypes, under half of them owing to an unresolved V gene in the studies checked, with the rest unexplained. The sample table lists approximately 33,000 clones, over 75% of them with a count of one. Jointly, the top ten make up approximately 7.9% of the sample. Material: peripheral blood. The receptors come from a man in his 60s with COVID-19, enrolled during active disease.

V is TRBV6-5 and J is TRBJ2-7; maybe TRBD2 (6 bases). Trimming took off 6 bases at V and 7 bases at J, with 16 bases between the two ends. Per the germline V gene, CDR1 is MNHEY and CDR2 is SVGAGI. CDR3 size: 13 residues. CDR3 DNA: TGTGCCAGCAGCCTACGAGGAGGGGCAGAGCAGTACTTC. Its translation is CASSLRGGAEQYF.

This clone was detected only once. The V call is TRBV14, the J call TRBJ1-1, with D hard to call. There are 14 residues in the CDR3. Germline loops: CDR1 SGHDN, CDR2 FVKESK. V was clipped by 5 bases and J by 9 bases, with 19 bases between them. CDR3 protein: CASSDLGQREKAFF. CDR3 bases: TGTGCCAGCAGCGACCTAGGGCAGAGGGAAAAAGCTTTCTTT.

The chain employs TRBV5-1 and TRBJ2-3; perhaps TRBD2 as D (5 bases). Trimming cost V 5 bases and J 3 bases, with 13 bases left between them. Germline CDR1 and CDR2: SGHRS and YFSETQ. This CDR3 comprises 14 residues. CDR3 in DNA: TGCGCCAGCAGTTCAGGAGGAGTGACAGATACGCAGTATTTT. It translates to CASSSGGVTDTQYF.

The chain has TRBV7-2 and TRBJ2-5; D not certain. The CDR3 has 13 amino acids. Deletions cut 2 bases from V and 1 base from J, with 5 bases between. The germline CDR1 and CDR2 sequences are SGHTA and FQGNSA. The DNA of the CDR3 is TGTGCCAGCAGCTTAAACACCCAAGAGACCCAGTACTTC. This encodes CASSLNTQETQYF. Drawing the rest from reference TRBV7-2 and TRBJ2-5, the complete variable domain is GAGVSQSPSNKVTEKGKDVELRCDPISGHTALYWYRQSLGQGLEFLIYFQGNSAPDKSGLPSDRFSAERTGGSVSTLTIQRTQQEDSAVYLCASSLNTQETQYFGPGTRLLVL.

This chain connects TRBV25-1 to TRBJ2-3, with 8 nucleotides matching TRBD2. V shed 1 base, J shed 4 bases, and the junction held 13 bases outside the gene matches. From germline, CDR1 is MGHDK and CDR2 SYGVNS. This CDR3 contains 18 residues. For the CDR3, the DNA is TGTGCCAGCAGTGAATCCGTTGTGGCGGGGGGTAACCCAGATACGCAGTATTTT. Protein: CASSESVVAGGNPDTQYF. Drawing the rest from reference TRBV25-1 and TRBJ2-3, the complete variable domain is EADIYQTPRYLVIGTGKKITLECSQTMGHDKMYWYQQDPGMELHLIHYSYGVNSTEKGDLSSESTVSRIRTEHFPLTLESARPSHTSQYLCASSESVVAGGNPDTQYFGPGTRLTVL.

The chain is built from TRBV5-6 and TRBJ2-5; perhaps TRBD2 as D (6 bases). Germline V lookup: CDR1 SGHDT, CDR2 YYEEEE. This CDR3 is 14 amino acids long. V was clipped by 3 bases and J by 9 bases, with 18 bases between them. The CDR3 loop reads CASSSGTAVASQYF. The DNA for the CDR3 is TGTGCCAGCAGCTCCGGGACTGCCGTGGCTTCCCAGTACTTC.

This chain uses TRBV30 with TRBJ1-4; 7 bases are shared with TRBD1. Per germline, CDR1 GTSNPN and CDR2 SVGIG (reference sequence). V was pared by 3 bases and J by 13 bases, with 17 bases of the junction left unmatched. This CDR3 has 15 residues. CDR3: CAWSAGTAGMGGLFF. CDR3 sequence (DNA): TGTGCCTGGAGCGCCGGGACAGCTGGAATGGGGGGACTGTTTTTT.